This TCR beta chain was obtained from a study of blood T cell repertoires in COVID-19. The method was immunoSEQ multiplex PCR; TCRdb's version includes in-frame clones alone and lacks a portion of them. In the table there are a few hundred thousand clones, just under 90% of which are singletons. V lost 8 bases to trimming and J lost 0 bases; unmatched junction nucleotides: 8. The germline V gene has CDR1 SNHLY and CDR2 FYNNEI. The CDR3 is 15 amino acids. The receptor was derived from a woman between 25 and 40 years old with COVID-19, enrolled during active disease. The chain employs TRBV2 and TRBJ2-3; 7 nucleotides align to TRBD2. The sample consisted of peripheral blood. As DNA, the CDR3 is TGTGCCAGCGGTTCTAGCGGTTTCAGCACAGATACGCAGTATTTT. Its protein product is CASGSSGFSTDTQYF.